The 22 T cell receptor beta chains listed next were all sequenced from one sample in a study of cytomegalovirus exposure and HLA in healthy donors (dated by TCRdb to between 2016 and 2019). Library creation used the immunoSEQ multiplex PCR assay. The multiplex PCR relied on a mix of 60 forward primers for TCR Vbeta segments and 13 reverse primers for TCR Jbeta segments. Held by TCRdb, this immuneACCESS table contains in-frame sequences only and omits some clones. Under half of the omission traces to an unresolved V gene where checked; the cause of the rest is unknown. This sample comprises some 190,000 clones, roughly four fifths of them detected only once. In total, the top ten clones hold 3% to 4% of the sample. The sample consisted of PBMCs. Receptors were obtained from a woman in her twenties or thirties in good health and CMV-seropositive.

This clone was observed a few times. The rearrangement joins TRBV11-3 to TRBJ2-5, with 7 positions matching TRBD2. With 1 base clipped from V and 4 bases from J, the junction kept 9 bases outside the gene matches. From germline, CDR1 is SGHNT and CDR2 YENEEA. The CDR3 consists of 16 residues. The CDR3 loop reads CASSLAGGPRLETQYF. The CDR3 DNA reads TGTGCCAGCAGCTTAGCGGGAGGTCCTCGGTTAGAGACCCAGTACTTC.

This clone has just a few counts. V and J are TRBV2 and TRBJ2-1, with 11 bases identical to TRBD2. The trim removed 4 bases at V and 5 bases at J, leaving 4 bases unmatched. There are 15 residues in the CDR3. Germline loops: CDR1 SNHLY, CDR2 FYNNEI. CDR3 DNA: TGTGCCAGCAGTGTCACTAGCGGGAGCGACAATGAGCAGTTCTTC. It translates to CASSVTSGSDNEQFF. The whole variable domain, remainder taken from reference TRBV2 and TRBJ2-1, is EPEVTQTPSHQVTQMGQEVILRCVPISNHLYFYWYRQILGQKVEFLVSFYNNEISEKSEIFDDQFSVERPDGSNFTLKIRSTKLEDSAMYFCASSVTSGSDNEQFFGPGTRLTVL.

The genes are TRBV11-2 and TRBJ1-1; D remains unclear. Between the trimmed V and J ends, which lost 8 bases and 2 bases, there was a span of 15 bases. The CDR3 has 14 amino acids. Germline values: CDR1 SGHAT, CDR2 FQNNGV. The CDR3 DNA reads TGTGCCAGCGTCATCGAGGAATTCAACACTGAAGCTTTCTTT. As protein: CASVIEEFNTEAFF.

This clone was detected only a few times. The CDR3 protein is CSALDRSIQYF. Here the CDR3 DNA reads TGCAGTGCACTGGACAGGAGCATTCAGTACTTC. V gene TRBV20-1 combines with J gene TRBJ2-4, with 7 bases lining up with TRBD1. The ends lost 6 bases at V and 9 bases at J; junction bases unmatched: 5. The germline V gene encodes CDR1 DFQATT and CDR2 SNEGSKA (reference sequence). The CDR3 has 11 amino acids.

The chain links TRBV27 to TRBJ1-4; possible D gene TRBD1, 6 bases. The ends were cut back, 4 bases at V and 3 bases at J, with 12 bases in the middle. The CDR3 is 15 amino acids. CDR1 and CDR2 (germline): MNHEY, SMNVEV (reference sequence). CDR3 nucleotides: TGTGCCAGCAGTTCCCGGCCAGGGGCTAATGAAAAACTGTTTTTT. It codes for CASSSRPGANEKLFF.

The V call is TRBV27, the J call TRBJ1-5; D not resolved. Between the trimmed V and J ends, which lost 7 bases and 7 bases, there was a span of 14 bases. The CDR3 is 13 amino acids. Germline values: CDR1 MNHEY, CDR2 SMNVEV (reference sequence). CDR3 in DNA: TGTGCCAGCACCACGGGCCGGGGACAGCCCCAGCATTTT. Protein: CASTTGRGQPQHF.

J is TRBJ1-2 and V is TRBV19, with D uncertain. Germline values: CDR1 LNHDA, CDR2 SQIVND (reference sequence). V shed 5 bases and J shed 4 bases, with 5 bases lying between them. The CDR3 has 11 residues. The CDR3 nucleotides read TGTGCCAGTAGTGGGCTCTATGGCTACACCTTC. Protein product: CASSGLYGYTF.

A word on this clone: Other DNA sequences in this specimen translate into the identical CDR3. V usage is TRBV27 and J usage is TRBJ2-7; 8 bases align to TRBD2. The CDR3 loop spans 14 amino acids. Looked up from germline, CDR1 is MNHEY and CDR2 is SMNVEV (reference sequence). The V and J ends lost 3 bases and 0 bases, in that order; junction bases with no gene match: 1. CDR3 sequence reads: CASSFAGGSYEQYF. The CDR3 coding sequence is TGTGCCAGCAGTTTCGCGGGGGGCTCCTACGAGCAGTACTTC.

The V gene is TRBV7-9, the J gene TRBJ2-1; D is perhaps TRBD2 (5 bases). The V end was cut by 4 bases, the J end by 8 bases, with 15 bases between. Germline V gene data show CDR1 as SEHNR and CDR2 as FQNEAQ (reference sequence). This CDR3 comprises 14 residues. CDR3 DNA sequence: TGTGCCAGCAGCTACGGGGTTAGCAAGGATGAGCAGTTCTTC. It specifies CASSYGVSKDEQFF.

This clone was seen a few times. J is TRBJ1-2 and V is TRBV27; a weak D match, TRBD1 (6 bases). In germline, CDR1 is MNHEY, CDR2 SMNVEV (reference sequence). The CDR3 length is 11 residues. V lost 4 bases to trimming and J lost 8 bases, with 8 bases between them. Here the CDR3 reads CASSSGGGYTF. The DNA of the CDR3 is TGTGCCAGCAGTTCGGGGGGCGGCTACACCTTC.

The genes are TRBV18 and TRBJ2-3; D possibly corresponds to TRBD2 (6 bases). The CDR3 contains 16 residues. Trimming removed 0 bases from V and 5 bases from J, with 15 bases in between. Germline V gene lookup returns CDR1 KGHSH and CDR2 LQKENI. The CDR3: CASSPPRGASLDTQYF. The CDR3 bases are TGTGCCAGCTCACCACCGCGGGGTGCCTCGTTAGATACGCAGTATTTT.

Only a few counts were recorded for this clone. The chain recombines TRBV4-1 with TRBJ2-7, with D perhaps TRBD2 (7 bases). CDR1 is MGHRA, CDR2 YSYEKL, per germline. The CDR3 is 12 amino acids. The V and J ends lost 3 bases and 6 bases respectively, with 9 bases between them. DNA for the CDR3: TGCGCCAGCAGCCAGGGGGGGCTCGAGCAGTACTTC. Its protein product is CASSQGGLEQYF.

This clone was seen only a few times. One junction end disagrees with the germline gene, perhaps due to a read error. The chain employs TRBV7-7 and TRBJ1-1, with 7 bases identical to TRBD1. This CDR3 spans 13 amino acids. The germline V gene encodes CDR1 SSHAT and CDR2 FNYEAQ (reference sequence). This chain's CDR3 is CASSRDRNTEAFF. Here the CDR3 DNA reads TGTGCTAGCAGCCGGGACAGGAACACTGAAGCTTTCTTT.

Points on this clone: The sample holds other DNA sequences that translate to the same CDR3. The V and J genes are TRBV2 and TRBJ1-5; D call uncertain. Germline values: CDR1 SNHLY, CDR2 FYNNEI. V dropped 5 bases and J dropped 5 bases, with 16 bases sitting between them. The CDR3 runs to 15 residues. CDR3 protein: CASSFWTGRDQPQHF. In DNA form, the CDR3 reads TGTGCCAGCAGTTTCTGGACGGGGAGGGATCAGCCCCAGCATTTT.

DNA for the CDR3: TGTGCCAGCAGCCAGGGTCTGGATGAGCAGTTCTTC. This encodes CASSQGLDEQFF. V is TRBV7-8 and J is TRBJ2-1; perhaps TRBD1 as D (5 bases). Germline CDR1 is SGHVS and CDR2 is FQNEAQ. V was clipped by 5 bases and J by 8 bases, with 10 bases between them. This CDR3 region has 12 residues.

The CDR3 region is CASSLVRQANTEAFF. The CDR3 bases are TGCGCCAGCAGCCTAGTAAGACAGGCTAACACTGAAGCTTTCTTT. The gene calls are TRBV5-1 and TRBJ1-1; tentatively, D is TRBD1 (6 bases). Trimming took off 4 bases at V and 2 bases at J, with 15 bases between the two ends. This CDR3 has 15 residues. Looked up from germline, CDR1 is SGHRS and CDR2 is YFSETQ.

The chain combines TRBV6-6 with TRBJ1-1; TRBD1 is a possible D gene (5 bases). The germline V gene has CDR1 MNHNY and CDR2 SVGAGI (reference sequence). This CDR3 region has 13 residues. The ends were cut back, 4 bases at V and 7 bases at J, with 13 bases in the middle. Here the CDR3 DNA reads TGTGCCAGCAGTTCGCAGGGAATCAATGAAGCTTTCTTT. Its protein is CASSSQGINEAFF.

The chain couples TRBV2 to TRBJ1-6; no clear D gene. Germline V gives CDR1 SNHLY, CDR2 FYNNEI. The CDR3 covers 15 residues. Between the trimmed V and J ends, which lost 3 bases and 1 base, there was a span of 7 bases. As DNA, the CDR3 is TGTGCCAGCAGTGACGCGGAATCCTATAATTCACCCCTCCACTTT. It translates to CASSDAESYNSPLHF.

The CDR3 nucleotides are TGTGCCAGCAGCTGGGGGACAGTCAATCAGCCCCAGCATTTT. Translated, it gives CASSWGTVNQPQHF. This chain uses TRBV13 with TRBJ1-5; 7 bases are a match to TRBD1. J was trimmed by 3 bases and V by 4 bases; bases with no gene match: 3. CDR3 length: 14 residues. From germline, CDR1 is PRHDT and CDR2 FYEKMQ (reference sequence).

This chain links TRBV20-1 with TRBJ2-5; D gene ambiguous. V lost 6 bases to trimming and J lost 5 bases, with 7 bases between them. Per the germline V gene, CDR1 is DFQATT and CDR2 is SNEGSKA (reference sequence). The CDR3 has 10 residues. The CDR3 protein is CSAHRETQYF. CDR3 in DNA: TGCAGTGCCCATCGGGAGACCCAGTACTTC.

J is TRBJ1-1 and V is TRBV11-2, with D maybe TRBD1 (5 bases). V lost 6 bases, J lost 3 bases, and 11 bases lay in between. Germline CDR1 SGHAT, CDR2 FQNNGV. The CDR3 is 13 amino acids. The CDR3 loop reads CASSRQLDTEAFF. The CDR3, as DNA: TGTGCCAGCAGTAGACAGTTGGACACTGAAGCTTTCTTT.

J is TRBJ2-7 and V is TRBV27, with D possibly being TRBD2 (5 bases). Deletions cut 0 bases from V and 2 bases from J, with 11 bases between. CDR1 and CDR2 (germline): MNHEY, SMNVEV (reference sequence). This CDR3 has 15 residues. CDR3 amino acids: CASSLSETLAYEQYF. DNA of the CDR3: TGTGCCAGCAGTTTATCGGAAACACTAGCCTACGAGCAGTACTTC.